This T cell receptor (beta chain) appears in the sequencing data of a study of blood T cell repertoires in COVID-19. The wider study: The origin of the acute and convalescent COVID-19 samples was the United States, Italy and Spain.

Under the authors' procedure: Nucleated cell counts were estimated from reference gene primer amplification. The data were produced by immunoSEQ multiplex PCR, yet TCRdb's version contains in-frame clones alone and is incomplete. Clone size and the V and J calls come from that table; the DNA yielded D and trimming. Of roughly 310,000 clones listed, over 85% are singletons. CDR3 length: 11 residues. V gave up 7 bases and J gave up 5 bases, with 7 bases separating them. Germline-derived CDR1 and CDR2 are LNHDA and SQIVND (reference sequence). The sequence came from a man in his 60s who had recovered from COVID-19. The sequenced sample consisted of PBMCs or T cells enriched from blood (not recorded which). The V gene is TRBV19, the J gene TRBJ2-3, with TRBD2 as a possible D gene (5 bases). CDR3 loop: CASNGRDTQYF. CDR3 bases: TGTGCCAGTAATGGGAGAGATACGCAGTATTTT.